This T cell receptor (beta chain) comes out of a study of CD8+CD57+ T cells in acquired aplastic anemia. The overall study: Sorted CD4+ and CD8+ cells yielded DNA averaging around 3.2 ug. Researchers reported that healthy donors averaged approximately 9.8 million reads for CD4+ cells.

The CDR3 is made up of 13 amino acids. Germline V gives CDR1 SGHNT, CDR2 YENEEA. Trimming removed 1 base from V and 6 bases from J, with 8 bases in between. Genomic DNA acted as the template from which TCR beta VDJ combination and CDR3 sequence profiling were carried out. One entry per CDR3 protein results from TCRdb running MiXCR on the reads. The table lists about 64,000 distinct CDR3 sequences, around 50% of them singletons. Details on this clonotype: Its antigen remains unknown.

Study observations and caveats: Twenty-nine sequences, all CD8+ CDR3, were shared between patients and controls.

The receptor comes from a human donor in good health, serving as a control. The sequencing input was sorted CD4+, CD8+, or CD8+CD57+ T cells (not recorded which) from PBMCs. The J gene is TRBJ2-3, the V gene TRBV11-3, with D uncertain. The chain's CDR3 is CASSLGSADTQYF. The CDR3 bases are TGTGCCAGCAGCTTAGGCAGCGCGGATACGCAGTATTTT.